This T cell receptor (beta chain) derives from a study of glioma-infiltrating T cells. Using RNA template, CDR3s of TCR alpha and beta were amplified with iRepertoire arm-PCR. TCRdb reanalysed the multiplex PCR reads using MiXCR and keeps one entry per CDR3 protein. The data contain 400,000 or so distinct CDR3 sequences, more than 35% of them singletons. CDR1 is SNHLY, CDR2 FYNNEI, per germline. The CDR3 loop spans 14 amino acids. Trimming took 6 bases from V and 5 from J; bases not matched to a gene: 7. This clonotype was sampled from a human donor with low-grade glioma or glioblastoma, undergoing nonglioma brain surgery, or in good health (not recorded which). The sample consisted of glioma tissue, nonneoplastic brain tissue, or PBMCs (not recorded which). The chain links TRBV2 to TRBJ2-7; TRBD2 aligns across 10 bases. The CDR3 nucleotides are TGTGCCAGCAGGAAACTAGCGGGACGAGACGAGCAGTACTTC. This translates into CASRKLAGRDEQYF.